This TCR beta chain was recovered during a study of chemoradiotherapy in HPV16-positive cancers. Repertoires were generated with immunoSEQ multiplex PCR, while TCRdb's copy carries only in-frame clones and drops some. This sample has 4,500 or so clones; 55% to 80% occur once, and the top ten carry around 9.3%. Study-level results: Candidate HPV-specific clones and E7-related TCR motifs grew in tumor during treatment.

Over chemoradiotherapy, repertoires were sampled more than once. On this clone: Its antigen is not identified.

This CDR3 spans 13 amino acids. V shed 6 bases and J shed 5 bases, with 13 bases lying between them. The germline gives CDR1 SQVTM, CDR2 ANQGSEA. This clonotype was obtained from a human donor with HPV-associated anogenital cancer. Here the sequenced sample was tumor tissue, taken from a patient who underwent chemoradiotherapy. The chain combines TRBV29-1 with TRBJ1-4; D is perhaps TRBD1 (6 bases). CDR3 in amino acids: CSVARGMNEKLFF. The CDR3 DNA is TGCAGCGTCGCCAGGGGTATGAATGAAAAACTGTTTTTT.